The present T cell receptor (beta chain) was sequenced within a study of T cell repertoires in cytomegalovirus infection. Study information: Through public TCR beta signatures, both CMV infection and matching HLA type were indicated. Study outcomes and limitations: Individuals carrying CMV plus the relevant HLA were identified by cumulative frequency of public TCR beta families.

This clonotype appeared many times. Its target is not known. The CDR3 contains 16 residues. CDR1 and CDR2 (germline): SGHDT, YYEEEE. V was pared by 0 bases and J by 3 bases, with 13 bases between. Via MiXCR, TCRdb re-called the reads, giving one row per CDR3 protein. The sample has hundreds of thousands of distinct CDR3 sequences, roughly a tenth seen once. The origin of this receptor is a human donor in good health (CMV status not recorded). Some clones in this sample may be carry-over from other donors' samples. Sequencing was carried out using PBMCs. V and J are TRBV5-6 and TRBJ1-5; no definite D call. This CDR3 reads CASSLGSVRLNQPQHF. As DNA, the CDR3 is TGTGCCAGCAGCTTGGGAAGTGTCAGACTCAATCAGCCCCAGCATTTT. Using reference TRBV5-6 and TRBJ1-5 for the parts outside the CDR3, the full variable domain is DAGVTQSPTHLIKTRGQQVTLRCSPKSGHDTVSWYQQALGQGPQFIFQYYEEEERQRGNFPDRFSGHQFPNYSSELNVNALLLGDSALYLCASSLGSVRLNQPQHFGDGTRLSIL.